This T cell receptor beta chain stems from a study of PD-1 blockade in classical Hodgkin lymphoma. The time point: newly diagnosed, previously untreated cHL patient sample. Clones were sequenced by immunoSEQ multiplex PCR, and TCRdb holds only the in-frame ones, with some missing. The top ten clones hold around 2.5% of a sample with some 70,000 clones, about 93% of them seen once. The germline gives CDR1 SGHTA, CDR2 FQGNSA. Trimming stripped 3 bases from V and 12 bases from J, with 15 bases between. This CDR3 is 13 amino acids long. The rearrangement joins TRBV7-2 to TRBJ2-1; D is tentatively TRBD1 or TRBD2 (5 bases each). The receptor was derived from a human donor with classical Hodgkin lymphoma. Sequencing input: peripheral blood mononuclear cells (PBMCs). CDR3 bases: TGTGCCAGCAGCTTTGGACTGGGGGATGGGCAGTTCTTC. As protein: CASSFGLGDGQFF.